This T cell receptor (beta chain) was documented in a study of intratumoral heterogeneity in liver cancer. General study results and limits: Tumor-infiltrating lymphocyte representation was acknowledged to be under-sampled.

Of note for this clone: No antigen is known for it.

V was clipped by 6 bases and J by 10 bases, with 16 bases between them. The CDR3 length is 13 residues. The germline V gene encodes CDR1 LNHDA and CDR2 SQIVND (reference sequence). The data were produced by immunoSEQ multiplex PCR, yet TCRdb's version contains in-frame clones alone and is incomplete. This table holds some 5,000 clones, 68% found once. Before surgical resection, these early-stage hepatocellular carcinoma patients received no treatment. Sampled areas showed no macroscopic necrosis or hemorrhage. This sequence was found in a man between 65 and 85 years old with hepatocellular carcinoma. The input for sequencing was tumor-adjacent normal tissue, taken before any cancer treatment. The J gene is TRBJ2-1, the V gene TRBV19, with D perhaps matching TRBD2 (5 bases). The CDR3 here is CASSRLISGEQFF. CDR3 coding DNA: TGTGCCAGTAGCCGACTGATTTCGGGAGAGCAGTTCTTC.